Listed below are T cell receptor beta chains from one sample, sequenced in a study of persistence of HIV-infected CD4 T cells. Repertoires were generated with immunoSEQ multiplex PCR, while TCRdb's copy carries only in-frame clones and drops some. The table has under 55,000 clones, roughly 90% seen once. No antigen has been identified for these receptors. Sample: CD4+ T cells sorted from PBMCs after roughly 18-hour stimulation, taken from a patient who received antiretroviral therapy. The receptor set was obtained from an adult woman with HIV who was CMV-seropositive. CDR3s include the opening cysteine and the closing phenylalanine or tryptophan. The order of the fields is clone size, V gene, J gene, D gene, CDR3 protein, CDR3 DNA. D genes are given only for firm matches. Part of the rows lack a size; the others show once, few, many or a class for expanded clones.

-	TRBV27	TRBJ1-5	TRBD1	CASSPGQGVNQPQHF	TGTGCCAGCAGTCCGGGACAGGGGGTTAATCAGCCCCAGCATTTT
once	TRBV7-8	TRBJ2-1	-	CASSRLYEQFF	TGTGCCAGCAGCCGTTTATATGAGCAGTTCTTC
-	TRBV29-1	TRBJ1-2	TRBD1	CSVEEQGAYYGYTF	TGCAGCGTTGAAGAGCAGGGGGCATACTATGGCTACACCTTC
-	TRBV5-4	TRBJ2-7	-	CASSFSGPARYEQYF	TGTGCCAGCAGCTTTTCGGGTCCGGCCCGCTACGAGCAGTACTTC
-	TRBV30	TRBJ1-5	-	CACQWGGVSNQPQHF	TGTGCCTGCCAATGGGGGGGGGTCAGCAATCAGCCCCAGCATTTT
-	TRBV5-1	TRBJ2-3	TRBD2	CASSLLTSGGTDTQYF	TGCGCCAGCAGCTTGTTGACTAGCGGGGGCACAGATACGCAGTATTTT
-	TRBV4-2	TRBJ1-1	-	CASSEQGANTEAFF	TGTGCCAGCAGCGAACAGGGCGCGAACACTGAAGCTTTCTTT
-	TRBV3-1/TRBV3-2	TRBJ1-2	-	CASSRGFPYGYTF	TGTGCCAGCAGCCGGGGGTTTCCCTATGGCTACACCTTC
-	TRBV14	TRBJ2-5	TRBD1	CASSQGAIETQYF	TGTGCCAGCTCGCAGGGGGCTATTGAGACCCAGTACTTC
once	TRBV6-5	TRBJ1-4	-	CASKKGGIYEKLFF	TGTGCCAGCAAGAAGGGGGGTATTTACGAAAAACTGTTTTTT
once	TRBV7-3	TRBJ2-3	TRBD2	CASSLTMTSGTDTQYF	TGTGCCAGCAGCTTAACTATGACTAGCGGCACAGATACGCAGTATTTT
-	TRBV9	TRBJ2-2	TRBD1	CASSAGTGYTGELFF	TGTGCCAGCAGCGCAGGGACAGGGTACACCGGGGAGCTGTTTTTT
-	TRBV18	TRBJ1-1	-	CASSQGQNTEAFF	TGTGCCAGCTCCCAGGGACAGAACACTGAAGCTTTCTTT